One and the same sample provided the 4 T cell receptor beta chains below, sequenced in a study of blood T cell repertoires in COVID-19. The protocol was immunoSEQ multiplex PCR, while the TCRdb copy is restricted to in-frame clones and leaves out a portion. This table holds about 360,000 clones, around 88% found once. The sequencing sample was made of peripheral blood. Receptors originate from a woman aged 55-70 years with COVID-19, enrolled during active disease.

This clone was seen once. This rearrangement joins TRBV6-2 or TRBV6-3 to TRBJ1-5, with a possible D match to TRBD1 (6 bases). Trimming cost V 5 bases and J 3 bases, with 20 bases left between them. Germline-derived CDR1 and CDR2 are MNHEY and SVGEGT. The length of the CDR3 is 17 residues. CDR3 in DNA: TGTGCCAGCAGTCACCCACATGGACAGAGTCCCAATCAGCCCCAGCATTTT. Translated: CASSHPHGQSPNQPQHF.

The V and J genes are TRBV6-4 and TRBJ2-5; TRBD2 agrees at 13 bases. Per germline, CDR1 MRHNA and CDR2 SNTAGT. V was pared by 4 bases and J by 5 bases, with 7 bases of the junction left unmatched. The CDR3 sequence is 16 residues long. In nucleotides, the CDR3 is TGTGCCAGCAGTGCCGGAGGGACTAGCGGGGTGGAGACCCAGTACTTC. Amino acid sequence: CASSAGGTSGVETQYF.

The table lists this clone with a few counts. The CDR3 reads CASSQDGSGQFSSPLHF. CDR3 nucleotide sequence: TGCGCCAGCAGCCAAGATGGTTCAGGGCAGTTTTCTTCACCCCTCCACTTT. The chain employs TRBV4-3 and TRBJ1-6; possibly TRBD1 for D (5 bases). Trimming shortened V by 0 bases and J by 9 bases, and 18 bases separated the two germline ends. There are 17 residues in the CDR3. Germline V CDR1 and CDR2: LGHNA, YSLEER.

The chain links TRBV19 to TRBJ1-5; a possible D gene is TRBD1 (6 bases). The ends were cut back, 7 bases at V and 7 bases at J, with 11 bases in the middle. There are 12 residues in the CDR3. Germline V gene data show CDR1 as LNHDA and CDR2 as SQIVND (reference sequence). This CDR3 is CASMGGRQPQHF. The CDR3 nucleotides are TGTGCCAGTATGGGGGGGCGGCAGCCCCAGCATTTT.